The clone carrying this T cell receptor (beta chain) was recorded at least ten times. Its antigen is not identified. These data originate in a study of T cell repertoires in cytomegalovirus infection. Study in general: Matching HLA type and CMV infection were both indicated by public TCR beta signatures. Study results and limitations: Public TCR beta family frequency separated CMV-and-HLA carriers, including in an independent cohort. Dominating the ex vivo response were HLA-C-restricted CMV-specific TCR beta clonotypes.

Using its own MiXCR run on the reads, TCRdb lists one record per CDR3 protein. This table has about 180,000 distinct CDR3 sequences, roughly 15% appearing once. This CDR3 contains 15 residues. Germline V gene data show CDR1 as SGHDN and CDR2 as FVKESK. V was shortened by 4 bases and J by 2 bases, with 14 bases between the two germline ends. The rearrangement links TRBV14 to TRBJ2-5, with D uncertain. The specimen was CD8+ T cells from PBMCs. The TCR originated in a human donor in good health (CMV status not recorded). Some clones in this sample may be carry-over from other donors' samples. This CDR3 reads CASSPREAPQETQYF. The CDR3 coding sequence is TGTGCCAGCAGCCCTAGGGAAGCTCCTCAAGAGACCCAGTACTTC.